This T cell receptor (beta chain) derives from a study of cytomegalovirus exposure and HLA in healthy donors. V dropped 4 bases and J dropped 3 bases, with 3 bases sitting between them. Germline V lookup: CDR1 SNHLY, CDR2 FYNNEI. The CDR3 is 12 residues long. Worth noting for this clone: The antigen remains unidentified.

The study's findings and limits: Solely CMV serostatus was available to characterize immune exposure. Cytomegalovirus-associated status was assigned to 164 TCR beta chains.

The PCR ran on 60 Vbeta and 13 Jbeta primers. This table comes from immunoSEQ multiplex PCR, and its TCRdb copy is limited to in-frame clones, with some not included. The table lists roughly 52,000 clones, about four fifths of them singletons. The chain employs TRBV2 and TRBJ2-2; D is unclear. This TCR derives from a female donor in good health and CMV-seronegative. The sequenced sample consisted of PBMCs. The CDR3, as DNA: TGTGCCAGCAGTGCCGACACCGGGGAGCTGTTTTTT. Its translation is CASSADTGELFF.